The 13 T cell receptor beta chains in this list originate from one sample, sequenced in a study of patients and donors after allogeneic stem cell transplantation. TCRdb called the RT-PCR reads again in MiXCR, with one record for every CDR3 protein. This table has over 150,000 distinct CDR3 sequences, less than 45% appearing once. What was sequenced was blood, either unsorted or a sorted T cell fraction (not recorded which). The receptors come from a human donor who was either an allogeneic HSCT recipient or a stem cell or donor lymphocyte infusion donor (not recorded which). It is not recorded whose cells these are; they may come from a transplant donor.

The chain has TRBV6-5 and TRBJ2-3; D remains unclear. Per germline, CDR1 MNHEY and CDR2 SVGAGI. The CDR3 loop spans 15 amino acids. The V gene lost 2 bases and the J gene lost 0 bases, with 9 bases spanning the gap. CDR3 in amino acids: CASSYRVWSTDTQYF. The DNA for the CDR3 is TGTGCCAGCAGTTACAGGGTATGGAGCACAGATACGCAGTATTTT.

Only a few counts were recorded for this clonotype. This sequence joins TRBV7-9 and TRBJ2-1; D possibly corresponds to TRBD2 (6 bases). Trimming stripped 3 bases from V and 8 bases from J, with 23 bases between. CDR1 and CDR2 from the germline V gene are SEHNR and FQNEAQ (reference sequence). The CDR3 is made up of 17 amino acids. CDR3 sequence (DNA): TGTGCCAGCAGCTTGAGCCAGGCCGGTGGGGACTTTGATGAGCAGTTCTTC. It translates to CASSLSQAGGDFDEQFF.

In its sample, this clonotype was seen a few times. The chain uses TRBV18 and TRBJ1-5; D ambiguous. Germline lookup yields CDR1 KGHSH and CDR2 LQKENI. CDR3 size: 15 residues. V shed 3 bases and J shed 0 bases, with 9 bases lying between them. DNA for the CDR3: TGTGCCAGCTCACCGACATCCTATAGCAATCAGCCCCAGCATTTT. It specifies CASSPTSYSNQPQHF.

The chain carries TRBV27 and TRBJ2-7; 11 nucleotides line up with TRBD2. The J segment lost 3 bases and the V segment lost 6 bases, leaving 1 base of the junction unmatched. The CDR3 is made up of 13 amino acids. CDR1 and CDR2 from the germline V gene are MNHEY and SMNVEV (reference sequence). The CDR3 region has the DNA TGTGCCAGCAGAGGACTAGCGGGCTACGAGCAGTACTTC. It specifies CASRGLAGYEQYF.

This clonotype was seen only a few times. The chain uses TRBV7-6 and TRBJ1-4; possibly TRBD1 for D (6 bases). Trimming shortened V by 5 bases and J by 0 bases, and 10 bases separated the two germline ends. The V gene's germline CDR1 is SGHVS and CDR2 FNYEAQ. The CDR3 runs to 15 residues. DNA of the CDR3: TGTGCCAGCAGCAAGGCAGGGGCAACTAATGAAAAACTGTTTTTT. Protein product: CASSKAGATNEKLFF. Variable domain in full (rest from reference TRBV7-6 and TRBJ1-4): GAGVSQSPRYKVTKRGQDVALRCDPISGHVSLYWYRQALGQGPEFLTYFNYEAQQDKSGLPNDRFSAERPEGSISTLTIQRTEQRDSAMYRCASSKAGATNEKLFFGSGTQLSVL.

V and J are TRBV7-3 and TRBJ1-2; unclear D gene. CDR3 length: 13 residues. Trimming removed 1 base at V and 3 bases at J, with 6 bases between. The V gene's germline CDR1 is SGHTA and CDR2 FQGTGA. For the CDR3, the DNA is TGTGCCAGCAGCTTAAGCTCAGACTATGGCTACACCTTC. It encodes CASSLSSDYGYTF.

The V call is TRBV5-1, the J call TRBJ1-2; 8 nucleotides align to TRBD1. In germline, CDR1 is SGHRS, CDR2 YFSETQ. The CDR3 loop spans 16 amino acids. The V and J ends lost 2 bases and 0 bases, in that order; junction bases with no gene match: 6. DNA for the CDR3: TGCGCCAGCAGCTTTACCCAGGGGGCGTCTAACTATGGCTACACCTTC. It yields the protein CASSFTQGASNYGYTF.

The CDR3 loop is CSASQGQGSTGELFF. The CDR3, as DNA: TGCAGTGCTAGCCAGGGACAGGGATCCACCGGGGAGCTGTTTTTT. V is TRBV20-1 and J is TRBJ2-2; TRBD1 matches at 9 bases. CDR1 is DFQATT, CDR2 SNEGSKA, per germline (reference sequence). The CDR3 extends over 15 amino acids. V gave up 3 bases and J gave up 4 bases; unmatched junction bases: 6.

The J gene is TRBJ2-7, the V gene TRBV6-2 or TRBV6-3, with 7 bases matching TRBD2. Per the germline V gene, CDR1 is MNHEY and CDR2 is SVGEGT. Unmatched junction bases numbered 8, after V lost 7 bases and J lost 2 bases. The CDR3 runs to 14 residues. The CDR3 region has the DNA TGTGCCAGCACCCCCCCCGCGGGAGCCTACGAGCAGTACTTC. Protein sequence: CASTPPAGAYEQYF.

This clonotype was seen a few times. The chain is built from TRBV27 and TRBJ2-3; D may be TRBD2 (6 bases). Germline-derived CDR1 and CDR2 are MNHEY and SMNVEV (reference sequence). Trimming stripped 4 bases from V and 8 bases from J, with 16 bases between. The CDR3 covers 14 residues. The CDR3 is CASSYSGGVPTQYF. CDR3 DNA sequence: TGTGCCAGCAGTTATAGCGGAGGGGTCCCTACGCAGTATTTT.

The rearrangement uses TRBV4-3 and TRBJ1-2, with D uncertain. Trimming shortened V by 0 bases and J by 3 bases, and 11 bases separated the two germline ends. The V gene's germline CDR1 is LGHNA and CDR2 YSLEER. The CDR3 contains 15 residues. The CDR3 region has the DNA TGCGCCAGCAGCCAAGATATCACAGAAGACTATGGCTACACCTTC. This encodes CASSQDITEDYGYTF.

This clonotype turned up a few times. The chain has TRBV7-9 and TRBJ1-1; a possible D gene is TRBD1 (5 bases). This CDR3 is 15 amino acids long. From germline, CDR1 is SEHNR and CDR2 FQNEAQ (reference sequence). V lost 2 bases, J lost 10 bases, and 20 bases lay in between. CDR3 nucleotides: TGTGCCAGCAGCTTAATGTCGTTGTCGGTGACAGTAGCTTTCTTT. Translation gives CASSLMSLSVTVAFF.

V gene TRBV12-3 or TRBV12-4 combines with J gene TRBJ2-7, with 8 nucleotides matching TRBD1. Trimming removed 10 bases from V and 3 bases from J; junction bases left unmatched: 2. This CDR3 spans 11 amino acids. DNA for the CDR3: TGTGCCACTGGACAGGGCTACGAGCAGTACTTC. It specifies CATGQGYEQYF.